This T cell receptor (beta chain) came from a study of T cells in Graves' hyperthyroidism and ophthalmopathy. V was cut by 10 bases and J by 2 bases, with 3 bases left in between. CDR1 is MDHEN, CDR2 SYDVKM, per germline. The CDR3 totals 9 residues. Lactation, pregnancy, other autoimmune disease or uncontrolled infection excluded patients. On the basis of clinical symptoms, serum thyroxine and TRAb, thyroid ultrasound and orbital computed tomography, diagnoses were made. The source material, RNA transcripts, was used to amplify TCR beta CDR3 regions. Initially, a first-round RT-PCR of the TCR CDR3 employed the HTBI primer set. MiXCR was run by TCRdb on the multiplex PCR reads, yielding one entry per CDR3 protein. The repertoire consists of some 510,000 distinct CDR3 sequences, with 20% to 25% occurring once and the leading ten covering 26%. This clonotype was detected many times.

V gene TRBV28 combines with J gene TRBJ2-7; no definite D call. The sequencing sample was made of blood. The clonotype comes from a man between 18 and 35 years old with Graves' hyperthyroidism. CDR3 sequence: CAIPYEQYF. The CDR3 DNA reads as TGTGCCATCCCCTACGAGCAGTACTTC.